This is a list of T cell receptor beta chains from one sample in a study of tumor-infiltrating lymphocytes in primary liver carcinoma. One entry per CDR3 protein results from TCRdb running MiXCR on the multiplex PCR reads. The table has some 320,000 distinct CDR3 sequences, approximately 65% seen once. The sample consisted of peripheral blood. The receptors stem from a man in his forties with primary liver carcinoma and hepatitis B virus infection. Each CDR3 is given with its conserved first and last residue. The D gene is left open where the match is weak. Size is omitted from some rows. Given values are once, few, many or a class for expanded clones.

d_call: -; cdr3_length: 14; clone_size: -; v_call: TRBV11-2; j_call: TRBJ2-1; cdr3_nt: TGTGCCAGCAGGGCTAATAGCTCATACGATGAGCAGTTCTTC; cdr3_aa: CASRANSSYDEQFF
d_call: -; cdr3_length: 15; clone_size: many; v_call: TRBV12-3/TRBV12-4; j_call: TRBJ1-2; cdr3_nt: TGTGCCAGCAGTTTGTCGTTGGGGCAGGGCTATGGCTACACCTTC; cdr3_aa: CASSLSLGQGYGYTF
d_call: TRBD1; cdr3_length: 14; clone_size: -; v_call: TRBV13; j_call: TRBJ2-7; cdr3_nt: TGTACCAGCAGCTTGGGGGGACAGGACTACGAGCAGTACTTC; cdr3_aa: CTSSLGGQDYEQYF
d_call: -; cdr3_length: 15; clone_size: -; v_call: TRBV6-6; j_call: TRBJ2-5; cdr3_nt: TGTGCCAGCAGTTTCTTGGATGGAGGACAAGAGACCCAGTACTTC; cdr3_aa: CASSFLDGGQETQYF
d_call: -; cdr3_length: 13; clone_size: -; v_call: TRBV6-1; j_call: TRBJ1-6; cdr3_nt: TGTGCCAGCAGCTTACAGAGGAATTCTCCCCTCCACTTT; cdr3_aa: CASSLQRNSPLHF
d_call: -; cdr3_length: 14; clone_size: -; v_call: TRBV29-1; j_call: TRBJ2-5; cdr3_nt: TGCAGCGTTGAAGATGGGACTGGTCAAGAGACCCAATACTTC; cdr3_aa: CSVEDGTGQETQYF
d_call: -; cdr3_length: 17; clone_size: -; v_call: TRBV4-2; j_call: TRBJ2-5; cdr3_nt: TGTACCAGCAACCAAGTGCTTCTTGTGCAGGCTCAAGAGACCCAGTACTTC; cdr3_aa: CTSNQVLLVQAQETQYF
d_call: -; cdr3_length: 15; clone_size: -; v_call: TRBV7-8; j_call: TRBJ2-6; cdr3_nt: TGTGCCAGCAGCCGGCGAGGGACTGGGGCCGACGTCCTGACTTTC; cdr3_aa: CASSRRGTGADVLTF
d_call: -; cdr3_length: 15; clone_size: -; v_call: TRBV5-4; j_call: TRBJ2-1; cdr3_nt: TGTGCTAGCTGCTGGGACGCTAGCGCCTCGGGAGAAGAGTTCTTC; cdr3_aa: CASCWDASASGEEFF
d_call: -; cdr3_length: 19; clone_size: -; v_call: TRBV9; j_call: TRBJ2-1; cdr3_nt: TGTGCCAGCAGCGCTAGTGGAGGGTCCCCCGGCGGATCCTACAATGAGCAGTTCTTC; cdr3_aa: CASSASGGSPGGSYNEQFF
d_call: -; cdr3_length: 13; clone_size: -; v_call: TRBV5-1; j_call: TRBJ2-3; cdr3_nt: TGCGCCAGTTATGCGGGACGGGAAGATACGCTGTATTTT; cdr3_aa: CASYAGREDTLYF
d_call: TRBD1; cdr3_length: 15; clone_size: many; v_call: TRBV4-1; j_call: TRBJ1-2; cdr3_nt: TGCGCCAGCAGCCCCCAGGGACAGGGGGGCGCGGGCTACACCTTC; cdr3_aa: CASSPQGQGGAGYTF
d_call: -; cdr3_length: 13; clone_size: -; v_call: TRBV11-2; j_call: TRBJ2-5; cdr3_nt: TGTGCCAGCGGCTCAATACAAGCCGAGACCCAGTACTTC; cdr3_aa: CASGSIQAETQYF
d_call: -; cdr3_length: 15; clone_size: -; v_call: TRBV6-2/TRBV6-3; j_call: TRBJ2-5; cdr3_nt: TGTGCTAGCAGTGTACGACCCGGCCGAAAAGAGACCCAGTACTTC; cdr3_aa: CASSVRPGRKETQYF
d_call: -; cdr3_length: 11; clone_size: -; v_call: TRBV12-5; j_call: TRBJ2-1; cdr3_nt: TGTGCTAGTGGTTCCCACAATGAGCAGTTCTTC; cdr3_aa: CASGSHNEQFF
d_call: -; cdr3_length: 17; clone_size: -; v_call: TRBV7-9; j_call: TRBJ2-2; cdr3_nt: TGTGCCAGCAGCTTACCAAACGCCCGATTGGGCGGCGGGGAGCTGTTTTTT; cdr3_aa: CASSLPNARLGGGELFF
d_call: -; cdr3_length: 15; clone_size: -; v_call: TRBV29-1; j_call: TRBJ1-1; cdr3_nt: TGCAGCATTGAGGCAGGGTGGGGCATGAACACTGAAGCTTTCTTT; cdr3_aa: CSIEAGWGMNTEAFF
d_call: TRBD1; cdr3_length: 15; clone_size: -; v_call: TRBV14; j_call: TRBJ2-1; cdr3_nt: TGTGCCAGCAGCCGGGGGACAGGGGGCTATAATGAGCAGTCCTTC; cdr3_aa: CASSRGTGGYNEQSF
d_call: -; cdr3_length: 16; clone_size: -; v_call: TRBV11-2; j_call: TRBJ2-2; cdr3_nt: TGTGCCAGCAGCTTATACTCGGGAGCGAACACCGGGGAGCTGTTTTTT; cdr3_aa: CASSLYSGANTGELFF
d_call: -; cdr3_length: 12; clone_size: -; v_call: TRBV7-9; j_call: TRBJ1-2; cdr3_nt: TGTGCCAGCAACTTGGCAGGCGGCGGCTACACCTTC; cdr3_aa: CASNLAGGGYTF
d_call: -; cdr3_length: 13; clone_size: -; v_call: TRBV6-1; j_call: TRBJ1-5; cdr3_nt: TGTGCCAGCAGTACTAGATTCGATCAGTCCCAGCATTTT; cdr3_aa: CASSTRFDQSQHF
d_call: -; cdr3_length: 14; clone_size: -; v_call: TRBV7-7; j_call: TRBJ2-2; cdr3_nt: TGTGCCAGCAGCCCGTCCCGGGGCACCGGGGAGCTGTTTTTT; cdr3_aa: CASSPSRGTGELFF
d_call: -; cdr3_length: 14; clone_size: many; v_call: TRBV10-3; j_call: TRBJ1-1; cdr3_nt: TGTGCCATCAGTGGTCCTGGACAGACCACTGAAGCTTTCTTT; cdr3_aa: CAISGPGQTTEAFF
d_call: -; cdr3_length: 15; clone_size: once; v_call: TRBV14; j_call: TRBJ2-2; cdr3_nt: TGTGCCAGCAGCCAAGGACAGCTATACACGGGGGAGCTGTTTTTT; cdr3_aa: CASSQGQLYTGELFF
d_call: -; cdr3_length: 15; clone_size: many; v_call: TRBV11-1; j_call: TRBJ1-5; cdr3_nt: TGTGCCAGCAGCTTAGGAGGGAAGAGCAATCAGCCCCAGCATTTT; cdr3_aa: CASSLGGKSNQPQHF
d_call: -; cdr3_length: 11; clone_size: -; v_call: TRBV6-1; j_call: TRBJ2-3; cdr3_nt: TGTGCCAGCAGTCAAATAGGTACACAGTATTTT; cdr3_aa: CASSQIGTQYF
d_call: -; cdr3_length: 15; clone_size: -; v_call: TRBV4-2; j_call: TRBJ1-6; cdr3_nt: TGTGCCAGCAGTCAAGTGACAGGTTCTACCTCACCCCACCACTTT; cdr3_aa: CASSQVTGSTSPHHF
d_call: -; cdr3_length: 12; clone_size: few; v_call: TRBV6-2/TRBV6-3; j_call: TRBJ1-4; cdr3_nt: TGTGCCAGCAGTTATACAGGGGAAAAACTGTTTTTT; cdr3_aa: CASSYTGEKLFF
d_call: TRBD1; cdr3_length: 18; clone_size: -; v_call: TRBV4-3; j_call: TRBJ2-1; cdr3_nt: TGCGCCAGCAGCCGAGACCGAACCCCGCGACAGGGATCTGATGAGCAGTTCTTC; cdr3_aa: CASSRDRTPRQGSDEQFF
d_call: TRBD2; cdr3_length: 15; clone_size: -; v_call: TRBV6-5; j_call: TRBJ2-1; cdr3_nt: TGTGCCAGCGGTTTCAGAAGCGGGGCCACTAATGAGCAGTTCTTC; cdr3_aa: CASGFRSGATNEQFF
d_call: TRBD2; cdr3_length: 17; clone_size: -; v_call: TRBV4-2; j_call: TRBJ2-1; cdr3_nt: TGTGCCAGCAGCCAAGATGGGGCTAGCGGGAGTCGGAATGAGCAGCTCTTC; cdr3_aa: CASSQDGASGSRNEQLF
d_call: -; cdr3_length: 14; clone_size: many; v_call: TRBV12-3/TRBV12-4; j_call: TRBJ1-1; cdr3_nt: TGTGCCAGCAGCCAAGGACAGCTGAACACTGAAGCTTTCTTT; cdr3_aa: CASSQGQLNTEAFF
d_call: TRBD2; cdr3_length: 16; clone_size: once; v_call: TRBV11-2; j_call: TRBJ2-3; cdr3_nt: TGTGCCAGCGGCTTGGAACACAGCGGGAGTGGGTATAGGCAGTATTTT; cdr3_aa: CASGLEHSGSGYRQYF
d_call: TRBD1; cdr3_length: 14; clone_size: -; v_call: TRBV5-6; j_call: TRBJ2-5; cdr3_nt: TGTGCCAGCAGCTTTGGGACAGGGCTGGAGACCCAGTACTTC; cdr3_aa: CASSFGTGLETQYF
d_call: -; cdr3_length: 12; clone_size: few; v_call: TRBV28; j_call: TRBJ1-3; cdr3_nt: TGTGCCAGCCTTTCCGGAGGAAACACCATATATTTT; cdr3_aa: CASLSGGNTIYF
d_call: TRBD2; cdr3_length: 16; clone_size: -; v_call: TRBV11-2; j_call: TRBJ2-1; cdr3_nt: TGTGTCAGCGGCGACCCTCCTAGCGGGAGAAACAATGAGCAGTTCTTC; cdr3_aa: CVSGDPPSGRNNEQFF
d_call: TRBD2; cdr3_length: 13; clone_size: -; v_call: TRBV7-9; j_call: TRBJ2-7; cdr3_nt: TGTGCCAGCAGCGCGGAGGTCGGCGGGAGAAAGTACTTC; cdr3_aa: CASSAEVGGRKYF
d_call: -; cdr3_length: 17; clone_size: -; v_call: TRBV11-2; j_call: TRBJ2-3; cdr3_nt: TGTGCCAGCAGCTTAACATTAGGAAGGCCTAGCGCAGATACGCAGTATTTT; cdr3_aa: CASSLTLGRPSADTQYF
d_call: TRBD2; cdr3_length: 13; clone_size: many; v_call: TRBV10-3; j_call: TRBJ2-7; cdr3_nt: TGTGCCATCAGTGAGTCGCGGGAGCGCGAGCAGTACTTC; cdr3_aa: CAISESREREQYF
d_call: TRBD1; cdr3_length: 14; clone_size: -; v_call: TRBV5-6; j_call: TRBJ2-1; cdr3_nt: TGTGCCAGCAGCTCAGGGGACAGATACAATGAGAAGTTCTTC; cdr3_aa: CASSSGDRYNEKFF
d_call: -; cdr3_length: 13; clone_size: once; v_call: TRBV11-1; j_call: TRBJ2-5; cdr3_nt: TGTGCCAGCAGTCGGACCCCGACGGAGACCCAGTACTTC; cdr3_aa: CASSRTPTETQYF
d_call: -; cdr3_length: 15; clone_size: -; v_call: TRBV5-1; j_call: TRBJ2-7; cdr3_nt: TGCGCCAGCAGCTTGCAGCCAGGGGAGGTCTACGAGCGGTACTTC; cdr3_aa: CASSLQPGEVYERYF
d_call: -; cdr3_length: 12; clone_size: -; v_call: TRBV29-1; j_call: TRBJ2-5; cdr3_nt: TGCAGCTCCGCGGCTTTGCGAGAGACCCAGTACTTC; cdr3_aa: CSSAALRETQYF
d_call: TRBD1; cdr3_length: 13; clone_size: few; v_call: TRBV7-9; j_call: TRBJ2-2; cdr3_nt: TGTGCCAGTGCGACAGGGGCCACCGGGGAGCTGTTTTTT; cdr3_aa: CASATGATGELFF
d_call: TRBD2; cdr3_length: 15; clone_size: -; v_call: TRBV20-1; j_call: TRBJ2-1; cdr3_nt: TGCAGTGCTAGAGTCCGGACTAGCGGAGACAATGAGCAGATCTTC; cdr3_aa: CSARVRTSGDNEQIF
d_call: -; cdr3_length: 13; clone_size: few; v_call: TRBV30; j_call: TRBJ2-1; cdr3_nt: TGTGCCTGGAGTGCCGGACTGCCGAATGAGCAGTTCTTC; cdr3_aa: CAWSAGLPNEQFF
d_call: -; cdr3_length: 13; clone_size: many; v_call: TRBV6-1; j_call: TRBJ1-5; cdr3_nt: TGTGCCAGCAGTTTAATAGCGGATCAGCCCCAGCATTTT; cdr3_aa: CASSLIADQPQHF
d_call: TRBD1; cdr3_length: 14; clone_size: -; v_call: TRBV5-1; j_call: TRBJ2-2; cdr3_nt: TGCGCCAGCGGAACAGGGGGCGGAACCGGGGAGCTGTTTTTT; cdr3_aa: CASGTGGGTGELFF
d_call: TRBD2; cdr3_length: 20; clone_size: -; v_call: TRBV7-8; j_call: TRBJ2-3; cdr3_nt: TGTACCAGCAGACTAAGCACCCCCCGACAGACTAGCGAAAGCACAGATACGCATTATTTT; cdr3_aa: CTSRLSTPRQTSESTDTHYF